Following are 14 T cell receptor beta chains from one sample sequenced in a study of shared clonotypes between healthy human individuals. Repertoires were generated with immunoSEQ multiplex PCR, while TCRdb's copy carries only in-frame clones and drops some. The sample records roughly 570,000 clones, 98% being singletons. Naivety among CD8 cells was defined by CD45RO negativity and positive CCR7 selection, thereby excluding terminally differentiated effector memory CD45RA+ cells. Sequenced material: naive CD8+ T cells sorted from blood. These TCRs come from a man aged 25-40 years in good health.

The chain employs TRBV13 and TRBJ2-7; 8 nucleotides line up with TRBD1. V shed 4 bases and J 2 bases; nucleotides not matched to a gene: 4. CDR1 and CDR2 from the germline V gene are PRHDT and FYEKMQ (reference sequence). CDR3 size: 14 residues. CDR3 bases: TGTGCCAGCAGCTCCGGGACAGGAACCTACGAGCAGTACTTC. Its translation is CASSSGTGTYEQYF.

The chain combines TRBV4-1 with TRBJ2-5; D gene uncertain. Germline V gene sequence: CDR1 MGHRA, CDR2 YSYEKL. The CDR3 runs 15 residues. Trimming took 0 bases from V and 5 from J, leaving 13 bases between them. CDR3 loop: CASSQEPQALETQYF. CDR3 DNA: TGCGCCAGCAGCCAAGAGCCCCAAGCGTTGGAGACCCAGTACTTC.

The chain employs TRBV6-5 and TRBJ1-2; D unclear. Germline lookup yields CDR1 MNHEY and CDR2 SVGAGI. V was pared by 1 base and J by 2 bases, with 14 bases between. The length of the CDR3 is 16 residues. The CDR3 DNA is TGTGCCAGCAGTTACTACCCCCCTGGGTCGAACTATGGCTACACCTTC. Amino acids: CASSYYPPGSNYGYTF.

The chain recombines TRBV18 with TRBJ2-5, with unresolved D. V was shortened by 4 bases and J by 3 bases, with 18 bases between the two germline ends. Germline loops: CDR1 KGHSH, CDR2 LQKENI. The CDR3 runs to 16 residues. DNA for the CDR3: TGTGCCAGCTCACAAAGTACCAGTATAACAGAAGAGACCCAGTACTTC. Its translation is CASSQSTSITEETQYF.

V is TRBV2 and J is TRBJ2-7, with D possibly matching TRBD1 (6 bases). V was pared by 10 bases and J by 2 bases, with 12 bases between. This CDR3 region has 12 residues. Germline V CDR1 and CDR2: SNHLY, FYNNEI. The CDR3 reads CATKGQPYEQYF. CDR3 in DNA: TGTGCCACAAAAGGACAGCCCTACGAGCAGTACTTC.

DNA of the CDR3: TGTGCCAGCAGCTACAGGGGCAATGGAGAAGAGACCCAGTACTTC. Its protein product is CASSYRGNGEETQYF. The V gene is TRBV5-8, the J gene TRBJ2-5; 7 nucleotides agree with TRBD1. Germline assignment: CDR1 SGHTS and CDR2 YDEGEE. The junction had 8 bases not matched to a gene; V was cut back by 3 bases and J by 3 bases. The CDR3 contains 15 residues. The full variable domain, rest sourced from reference TRBV5-8 and TRBJ2-5, is EAGVTQSPTHLIKTRGQQATLRCSPISGHTSVYWYQQALGLGLQFLLWYDEGEERNRGNFPPRFSGRQFPNYSSELNVNALELEDSALYLCASSYRGNGEETQYFGPGTRLLVL.

The rearrangement joins TRBV5-1 to TRBJ2-1; D is possibly TRBD1 (6 bases). The germline gives CDR1 SGHRS, CDR2 YFSETQ. Trimming cost V 1 base and J 5 bases, with 19 bases left between them. This CDR3 spans 17 amino acids. Here the CDR3 reads CASSLQQGKEKDNEQFF. The CDR3 DNA reads as TGCGCCAGCAGCTTGCAACAGGGTAAGGAGAAGGACAATGAGCAGTTCTTC.

The gene calls are TRBV7-9 and TRBJ2-1; D might be TRBD2 (5 bases). V lost 1 base and J 14 bases, leaving 15 bases between the germline ends. The CDR3 has 13 residues. Germline CDR1 reads SEHNR; CDR2 reads FQNEAQ (reference sequence). In DNA, the CDR3 is TGTGCCAGCAGCTTAGATCCGGAGGCAGTAGAGTTCTTC. As protein: CASSLDPEAVEFF. Full variable domain (rest looked up from reference TRBV7-9 and TRBJ2-1): DTGVSQNPRHKITKRGQNVTFRCDPISEHNRLYWYRQTLGQGPEFLTYFQNEAQLEKSRLLSDRFSAERPKGSFSTLEIQRTEQGDSAMYLCASSLDPEAVEFFGPGTRLTVL.

This clone appeared once. The chain combines TRBV2 with TRBJ2-5; D is possibly TRBD2 (5 bases). Germline CDR1 is SNHLY and CDR2 is FYNNEI. The germline V and J ends were trimmed by 7 bases and 9 bases, with 9 bases remaining between them. CDR3 length: 10 residues. CDR3 region: CASMGVAQYF. In DNA, the CDR3 is TGTGCCAGCATGGGAGTGGCCCAGTACTTC.

This rearrangement joins TRBV29-1 to TRBJ2-5, with 9 bases lining up with TRBD2. The germline V gene encodes CDR1 SQVTM and CDR2 ANQGSEA. The CDR3 consists of 18 residues. V lost 1 base and J lost 0; bases outside the gene matches: 12. CDR3 in DNA: TGCAGCGTTGAAGGGTTAGCGGGGGCTGGGTCCCACCAAGAGACCCAGTACTTC. It yields the protein CSVEGLAGAGSHQETQYF. Combining the CDR3 with reference TRBV29-1 and TRBJ2-5 gives the whole variable domain SAVISQKPSRDICQRGTSLTIQCQVDSQVTMMFWYRQQPGQSLTLIATANQGSEATYESGFVIDKFPISRPNLTFSTLTVSNMSPEDSSIYLCSVEGLAGAGSHQETQYFGPGTRLLVL.

Comments on this clone: The sample carries other DNA sequences with the same CDR3. The chain couples TRBV9 to TRBJ1-2; D uncertain. Germline loops: CDR1 SGDLS, CDR2 YYNGEE. With 3 bases removed from V and 5 bases from J, the gap between germline ends came to 8 bases. This CDR3 has 12 residues. The CDR3 loop is CASSDRRYGYTF. CDR3 DNA sequence: TGTGCCAGCAGCGACCGACGATATGGCTACACCTTC.

The V call is TRBV27, the J call TRBJ1-5; unclear D gene. Germline CDR1 is MNHEY and CDR2 is SMNVEV (reference sequence). This CDR3 region has 17 residues. The V end lost 2 bases, the J end lost 1 base, and 15 bases lay between the germline ends. The CDR3: CASSLLSGIESNQPQHF. The CDR3, as DNA: TGTGCCAGCAGTTTACTAAGTGGAATTGAGAGCAATCAGCCCCAGCATTTT.

The rearrangement joins TRBV9 to TRBJ2-2; D not certain. Per germline, CDR1 SGDLS and CDR2 YYNGEE. Trimming removed 7 bases at V and 6 bases at J, with 7 bases between. The CDR3 loop spans 11 amino acids. The CDR3 protein is CASGRPGELFF. CDR3 DNA: TGTGCCAGCGGGCGGCCCGGGGAGCTGTTTTTT.

Only one count was recorded for this clone. This rearrangement joins TRBV13 to TRBJ2-3, with D possibly TRBD2 on 5 matching bases. Per the germline V gene, CDR1 is PRHDT and CDR2 is FYEKMQ (reference sequence). There are 17 residues in the CDR3. V lost 5 bases, J lost 0 bases, and 18 bases lay in between. CDR3 DNA: TGTGCCAGCAGCCCACGGGAAGTAGCTCTGAGCACAGATACGCAGTATTTT. Translated: CASSPREVALSTDTQYF.